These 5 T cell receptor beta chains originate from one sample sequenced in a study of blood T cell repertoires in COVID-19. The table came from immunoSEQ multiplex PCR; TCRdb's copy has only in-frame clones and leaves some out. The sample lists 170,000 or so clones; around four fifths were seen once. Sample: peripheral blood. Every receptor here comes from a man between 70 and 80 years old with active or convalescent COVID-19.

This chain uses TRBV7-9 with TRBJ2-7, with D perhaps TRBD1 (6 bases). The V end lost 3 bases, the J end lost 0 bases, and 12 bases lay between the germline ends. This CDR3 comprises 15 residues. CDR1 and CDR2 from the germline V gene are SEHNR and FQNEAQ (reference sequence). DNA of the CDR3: TGTGCCAGCAGCTTGGGAGACAGGAGCTCCTACGAGCAGTACTTC. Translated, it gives CASSLGDRSSYEQYF.

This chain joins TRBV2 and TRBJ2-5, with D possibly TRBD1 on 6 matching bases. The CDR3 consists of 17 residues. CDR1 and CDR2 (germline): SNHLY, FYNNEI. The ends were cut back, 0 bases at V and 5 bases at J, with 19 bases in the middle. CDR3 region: CASSEADRTVNWETQYF. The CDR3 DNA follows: TGTGCCAGCAGTGAAGCGGATCGGACAGTAAATTGGGAGACCCAGTACTTC.

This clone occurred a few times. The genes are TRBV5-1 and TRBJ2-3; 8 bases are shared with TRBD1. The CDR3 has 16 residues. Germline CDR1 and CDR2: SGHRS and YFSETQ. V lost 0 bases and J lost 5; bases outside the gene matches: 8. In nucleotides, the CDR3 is TGCGCCAGCAGCTTGGGGGACAGGAGGGCACAAGATACGCAGTATTTT. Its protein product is CASSLGDRRAQDTQYF.

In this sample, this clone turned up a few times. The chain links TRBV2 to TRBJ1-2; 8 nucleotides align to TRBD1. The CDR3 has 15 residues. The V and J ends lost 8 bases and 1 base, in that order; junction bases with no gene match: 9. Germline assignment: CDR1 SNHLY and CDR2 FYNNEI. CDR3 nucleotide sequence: TGTGCCAGCCGGCTGGGACAGGCCTTTAACTATGGCTACACCTTC. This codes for CASRLGQAFNYGYTF.

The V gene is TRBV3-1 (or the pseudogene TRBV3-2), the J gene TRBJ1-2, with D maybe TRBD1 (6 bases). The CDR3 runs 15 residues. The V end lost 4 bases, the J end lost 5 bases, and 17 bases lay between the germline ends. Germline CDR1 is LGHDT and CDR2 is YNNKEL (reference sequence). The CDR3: CASSPVGEGGYGYTF. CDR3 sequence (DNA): TGTGCCAGCAGCCCCGTCGGCGAGGGGGGGTATGGCTACACCTTC.